Listed below are T cell receptor beta chains from one sample, sequenced in a study of Graves' ophthalmopathy and Graves' hyperthyroidism. MiXCR, run by TCRdb on the multiplex PCR reads, gives a single entry per CDR3 protein. The sample carries 200,000 to 250,000 distinct CDR3 sequences, 20% to 25% recorded once. The sequenced sample consisted of peripheral blood. These receptors all stem from a woman aged 45-65 years with Graves' ophthalmopathy. Both conserved end residues are part of each CDR3. The order of the fields is V gene, clone size, D gene, J gene, CDR3 DNA, CDR3 protein. A D gene is named only where the DNA matches it firmly. The size field is filled for only some rows; it gives once, few, many or a size class.

v_gene: TRBV10-3
abundance: many
d_gene: TRBD1
j_gene: TRBJ1-2
CDR3nt: TGTGCCATCAGTGGGGCGGACAGGGGGCCTCTTGGCTACACCTTC
CDR3aa: CAISGADRGPLGYTF

v_gene: TRBV30
abundance: many
d_gene: -
j_gene: TRBJ2-7
CDR3nt: TGTGCCTGGAGTGGGACCATTTACGAGCAGTACTTC
CDR3aa: CAWSGTIYEQYF

v_gene: TRBV27
abundance: many
d_gene: -
j_gene: TRBJ2-7
CDR3nt: TGTGCCAGCAGTTACGGGAGAAGTGGCTACGAGCAGTACTTC
CDR3aa: CASSYGRSGYEQYF

v_gene: TRBV5-1
abundance: many
d_gene: -
j_gene: TRBJ2-7
CDR3nt: TGCGCCAGCAGCTTGAAGGGGGTAATAGGCTACGAGCAGTACTTC
CDR3aa: CASSLKGVIGYEQYF

v_gene: TRBV6-1
abundance: many
d_gene: -
j_gene: TRBJ1-1
CDR3nt: TGTGCCAGCAGTGAAGCCCAGGGGAACACTGAAGCTTTCTTT
CDR3aa: CASSEAQGNTEAFF

v_gene: TRBV7-8
abundance: many
d_gene: TRBD1
j_gene: TRBJ1-5
CDR3nt: TGTGCCAGCAGCTTAACCCGACAGGGAGTACAGCCCCAGCATTTT
CDR3aa: CASSLTRQGVQPQHF

v_gene: TRBV7-3
abundance: -
d_gene: -
j_gene: TRBJ1-1
CDR3nt: TGTGCCAGCAGCAAAAACCGGAACACTGAAGCTTTCTTT
CDR3aa: CASSKNRNTEAFF

v_gene: TRBV20-1
abundance: many
d_gene: TRBD1
j_gene: TRBJ1-5
CDR3nt: TGCAGTGCTAGAGATGCGGGACAGGTCAATCAGCCCCAGCATTTT
CDR3aa: CSARDAGQVNQPQHF

v_gene: TRBV11-2
abundance: few
d_gene: TRBD2
j_gene: TRBJ2-7
CDR3nt: TGTGCCAGCAGCTTAGAACCTAGCGGCTACGAGCAGTACTTC
CDR3aa: CASSLEPSGYEQYF

v_gene: TRBV20-1
abundance: many
d_gene: -
j_gene: TRBJ1-1
CDR3nt: TGCAGTGCTAGACCTCCAAGGCGGGGGGGCACTGAAGCTTTCTTT
CDR3aa: CSARPPRRGGTEAFF

v_gene: TRBV5-1
abundance: many
d_gene: -
j_gene: TRBJ1-3
CDR3nt: TGCGCCAGCAGCTTGTCGGGGGGGTCTGTTGGAAACACCATATATTTT
CDR3aa: CASSLSGGSVGNTIYF

v_gene: TRBV20-1
abundance: many
d_gene: -
j_gene: TRBJ1-1
CDR3nt: TGCAGTGCCCTCCGTCTGCGCACTGAAGCTTTCTTT
CDR3aa: CSALRLRTEAFF

v_gene: TRBV7-9
abundance: -
d_gene: -
j_gene: TRBJ2-4
CDR3nt: TGTGCCAGCAGCTGGCTATCGGGAGCCTTAGACAAAAACTTTCAGTACTTC
CDR3aa: CASSWLSGALDKNFQYF

v_gene: TRBV2
abundance: -
d_gene: TRBD1
j_gene: TRBJ1-5
CDR3nt: TGTGCCAGCAGTGTAGGGACAGGCAATCAGCCCCAGCATTTT
CDR3aa: CASSVGTGNQPQHF